These T cell receptor beta chains were read from a single sample in a study of regulatory T cells in long-lasting Graves disease. TCRdb ran MiXCR on the multiplex PCR reads and lists one entry per CDR3 protein. The sample has some 420,000 distinct CDR3 sequences, about 22% seen once; the top ten hold less than 15%. The sample here was peripheral blood mononuclear cells (PBMCs), taken when the disease was refractory, from a patient treated with antithyroid drugs. These receptors were obtained from a female donor with Graves disease. Both conserved end residues are part of each CDR3. A D gene is named only where the DNA matches it firmly. Clone size is shown for a subset of rows, as once, few, many or a class of expanded clone.

v_gene: TRBV2
d_gene: .
abundance: .
j_gene: TRBJ2-1
CDR3nt: TGTGCCACCACCCTGTCATACAATGAGCAGTTCTTC
CDR3aa: CATTLSYNEQFF

v_gene: TRBV29-1
d_gene: TRBD1
abundance: many
j_gene: TRBJ1-2
CDR3nt: TGCAGCGTCGGACAGGGGGGTGGCTACACCTTC
CDR3aa: CSVGQGGGYTF

v_gene: TRBV6-1
d_gene: .
abundance: .
j_gene: TRBJ1-1
CDR3nt: TGTGCCAGCACCCCGTCGTCCCCCCTGGCTTTCTTT
CDR3aa: CASTPSSPLAFF

v_gene: TRBV27
d_gene: TRBD2
abundance: many
j_gene: TRBJ2-7
CDR3nt: TGTGCCAGCAGTTTAGTCAGACTAGCGACCTACGAGCAGTACTTC
CDR3aa: CASSLVRLATYEQYF

v_gene: TRBV28
d_gene: .
abundance: many
j_gene: TRBJ2-5
CDR3nt: TGTGCCAGCAGACAGGTCCCGATGAAGGAGACCCAGTACTTC
CDR3aa: CASRQVPMKETQYF

v_gene: TRBV3-1
d_gene: TRBD2
abundance: few
j_gene: TRBJ2-2
CDR3nt: TGTGCCAGCAGCCAATCGACTAGCGGGGGGGAGAGGAACACCGGGGAGCTGTTTTTT
CDR3aa: CASSQSTSGGERNTGELFF

v_gene: TRBV12-3/TRBV12-4
d_gene: .
abundance: .
j_gene: TRBJ2-1
CDR3nt: TGTGCCAGCAGTACAGGTGCCAGCTCCTACAATGAGCAGTTCTTC
CDR3aa: CASSTGASSYNEQFF

v_gene: TRBV10-3
d_gene: .
abundance: few
j_gene: TRBJ2-7
CDR3nt: TGTGCCATCAGTGAGGGTGACGAGCAGTACTTC
CDR3aa: CAISEGDEQYF

v_gene: TRBV18
d_gene: .
abundance: .
j_gene: TRBJ1-5
CDR3nt: TGTGCCAGCTCACCACGCGACACTACGCCGCCCCAGCATTTT
CDR3aa: CASSPRDTTPPQHF

v_gene: TRBV12-3/TRBV12-4
d_gene: .
abundance: many
j_gene: TRBJ1-2
CDR3nt: TGTGCCAGCAGTTTTACTGCCTATGGCTACACCTTC
CDR3aa: CASSFTAYGYTF

v_gene: TRBV6-9
d_gene: .
abundance: many
j_gene: TRBJ1-1
CDR3nt: TGTGCCAGCAGTTTAGAGGTTATGACGACTGAAGCTTTCTTT
CDR3aa: CASSLEVMTTEAFF

v_gene: TRBV10-3
d_gene: TRBD1
abundance: few
j_gene: TRBJ1-3
CDR3nt: TGTGCCATCAGTGAACCGGGACAGGGAAGAAACACCATATATTTT
CDR3aa: CAISEPGQGRNTIYF

v_gene: TRBV7-3
d_gene: .
abundance: few
j_gene: TRBJ2-2
CDR3nt: TGTGCCAGCAGCCTCGGGCCGAGGAACACCGGGGAGCTGTTTTTT
CDR3aa: CASSLGPRNTGELFF

v_gene: TRBV6-1
d_gene: TRBD2
abundance: .
j_gene: TRBJ2-2
CDR3nt: TGTGCCAGCAGTCCCTGGGGGGGGGACACCGGGGAGCTGTTTTTT
CDR3aa: CASSPWGGDTGELFF

v_gene: TRBV20-1
d_gene: .
abundance: few
j_gene: TRBJ1-1
CDR3nt: TGCAGTGCTCACCCCCGGGCCGGCGGCACTGAAGCTTTCTTT
CDR3aa: CSAHPRAGGTEAFF